Following are 16 T cell receptor beta chains from one sample sequenced in a study of cytomegalovirus exposure and HLA in healthy donors. PCR involved 60 Vbeta and 13 Jbeta primers. Here immunoSEQ multiplex PCR was the method, and the copy in TCRdb shows in-frame clones only, minus some. The data show about 200,000 clones, 70% to 80% seen once. Specimen: PBMCs. The receptors were sampled from a male donor in good health and CMV-seropositive.

V and J are TRBV5-3 and TRBJ1-2; no reliable D call. TRBV5-3 is an open reading frame whose function is uncertain. V was trimmed by 8 bases and J by 1 base, leaving 6 bases between them. The CDR3 totals 11 residues. CDR3 coding DNA: TGTGCCAGCCAGATTAACTATGGCTACACCTTC. This codes for CASQINYGYTF.

V gene TRBV7-3 combines with J gene TRBJ2-1; 10 bases line up with TRBD2. J lost 8 bases, V lost 4 bases, and 5 bases had no gene match. CDR1 and CDR2 from the germline V gene are SGHTA and FQGTGA. The CDR3 is 14 residues long. CDR3: CASSYPGTSDEQFF. CDR3 in DNA: TGTGCCAGCAGCTATCCCGGGACTAGCGATGAGCAGTTCTTC.

This rearrangement joins TRBV13 to TRBJ1-2, with TRBD1 matching 7 bases. The germline V gene has CDR1 PRHDT and CDR2 FYEKMQ (reference sequence). Trimming cost V 2 bases and J 8 bases; bases outside gene matches: 11. The CDR3 consists of 15 residues. CDR3 loop: CASSLSRRGKGGYTF. The CDR3 DNA sequence: TGTGCCAGCAGCTTAAGTCGCAGGGGGAAGGGGGGCTACACCTTC. Variable domain in full (rest from reference TRBV13 and TRBJ1-2): AAGVIQSPRHLIKEKRETATLKCYPIPRHDTVYWYQQGPGQDPQFLISFYEKMQSDKGSIPDRFSAQQFSDYHSELNMSSLELGDSALYFCASSLSRRGKGGYTFGSGTRLTVV.

The table lists this clone with a count of one. The junction differs from germline at one of its ends, possibly a read error. The chain uses TRBV6-5 and TRBJ1-2, with TRBD1 matching 9 bases. The CDR3 length is 13 residues. In germline, CDR1 is MNHEY, CDR2 SVGAGI. The CDR3 region is CVSSVDRGDGYTF. CDR3 DNA sequence: TGTGTCAGCAGTGTTGACAGGGGGGATGGCTACACCTTC.

This clone appeared a few times. This rearrangement joins TRBV14 to TRBJ2-1; 9 bases map to TRBD2. J was trimmed by 3 bases and V by 4 bases; bases with no gene match: 10. The CDR3 is 17 amino acids. Looked up from germline, CDR1 is SGHDN and CDR2 is FVKESK. The CDR3 reads CASSRVPLAGYYNEQFF. The DNA of the CDR3 is TGTGCCAGCAGCCGAGTACCCCTAGCGGGATACTACAATGAGCAGTTCTTC.

This chain joins TRBV5-1 and TRBJ2-5; D gene unclear. The J call may be wrong; the DNA end is better matched by TRBJ2-7. CDR1 SGHRS and CDR2 YFSETQ come from the germline V gene. This CDR3 spans 15 amino acids. The CDR3 here is CASSLTEALGYEQYF. CDR3 nucleotides: TGCGCCAGCAGCTTGACTGAAGCGCTTGGCTACGAGCAGTACTTC.

The chain joins TRBV6-6 to TRBJ1-3; maybe TRBD1 (5 bases). There are 15 residues in the CDR3. Germline V gene lookup returns CDR1 MNHNY and CDR2 SVGAGI (reference sequence). Trimming cost V 6 bases and J 1 base, with 13 bases left between them. CDR3 in amino acids: CASSNRRASGNTIYF. The CDR3 DNA is TGTGCCAGCAGCAACAGGAGGGCTTCTGGAAACACCATATATTTT.

V gene TRBV7-8 combines with J gene TRBJ2-3; weak D call: TRBD1 (5 bases). V was trimmed by 1 base and J by 2 bases, leaving 10 bases between them. The CDR3 is made up of 15 amino acids. Germline CDR1 is SGHVS and CDR2 is FQNEAQ. The chain's CDR3 is CASSLGAGYTDTQYF. Written as DNA, the CDR3 is TGTGCCAGCAGCTTAGGGGCAGGGTACACAGATACGCAGTATTTT.

J is TRBJ1-1 and V is TRBV18, with unresolved D. Germline assignment: CDR1 KGHSH and CDR2 LQKENI. The length of the CDR3 is 15 residues. V shed 1 base and J shed 2 bases, with 11 bases lying between them. The CDR3 DNA reads TGTGCCAGCTCACCACAGGGATCGGGAAACACTGAAGCTTTCTTT. It encodes CASSPQGSGNTEAFF.

The J gene is TRBJ2-3, the V gene TRBV28; 13 bases align to TRBD2. The J segment lost 9 bases and the V segment lost 0 bases, leaving 0 bases of the junction unmatched. Germline-derived CDR1 and CDR2 are MDHEN and SYDVKM. The length of the CDR3 is 14 residues. The CDR3 DNA reads TGTGCCAGCAGTTTATGGACTAGCGGGAGGACGCAGTATTTT. It specifies CASSLWTSGRTQYF.

The rearrangement uses TRBV11-2 and TRBJ2-7; 9 bases map to TRBD2. V was clipped by 8 bases and J by 1 base; unmatched bases: 15. Germline CDR1 SGHAT, CDR2 FQNNGV. The CDR3 spans 17 residues. Here the CDR3 reads CASLGRAGGRTSYEQYF. CDR3 DNA: TGTGCCAGCTTGGGGCGGGCGGGGGGGCGTACGTCCTACGAGCAGTACTTC.

The CDR3 DNA reads TGTGCCAGCAAGAACTTGGCTGAAGCTTTCTTT. It codes for CASKNLAEAFF. The V gene is TRBV6-5, the J gene TRBJ1-1, with unresolved D. There are 11 residues in the CDR3. Trimming left V 7 bases short and J 6 bases short, with 9 bases between. In germline, CDR1 is MNHEY, CDR2 SVGAGI.

The chain is built from TRBV4-2 and TRBJ2-1; 7 nucleotides agree with TRBD2. The V segment lost 1 base and the J segment 6 bases; nucleotides outside the gene matches: 9. The CDR3 covers 16 residues. Germline CDR1 is LGHNA and CDR2 is YNFKEQ. Here the CDR3 reads CASSQGDGTIGNEQFF. For the CDR3, the DNA is TGTGCCAGCAGCCAAGGTGACGGGACTATAGGCAATGAGCAGTTCTTC.

In this sample, this clone turned up a few times. The V gene is TRBV5-1, the J gene TRBJ2-2; D may be TRBD2 (6 bases). From germline, CDR1 is SGHRS and CDR2 YFSETQ. The CDR3 is 15 amino acids. Trimming shortened V by 4 bases and J by 0 bases, and 10 bases separated the two germline ends. CDR3 amino acids: CASSAGTPNTGELFF. CDR3 DNA: TGCGCCAGCAGCGCCGGGACTCCGAACACCGGGGAGCTGTTTTTT. The full variable domain, completed using reference TRBV5-1 and TRBJ2-2, is KAGVTQTPRYLIKTRGQQVTLSCSPISGHRSVSWYQQTPGQGLQFLFEYFSETQRNKGNFPGRFSGRQFSNSRSEMNVSTLELGDSALYLCASSAGTPNTGELFFGEGSRLTVL.

This clone came up a few times. The V call is TRBV7-2, the J call TRBJ1-5; D might be TRBD1 (6 bases). With 3 bases removed from V and 8 bases from J, the gap between germline ends came to 14 bases. Germline CDR1 reads SGHTA; CDR2 reads FQGNSA. CDR3 length: 14 amino acids. CDR3 in amino acids: CASSFGGAGKPQHF. For the CDR3, the DNA is TGTGCCAGCAGCTTTGGGGGGGCCGGCAAGCCCCAGCATTTT.

The rearrangement uses TRBV11-3 and TRBJ1-1, with 8 nucleotides matching TRBD1. Per germline, CDR1 SGHNT and CDR2 YENEEA. The CDR3 has 15 amino acids. V was pared by 6 bases and J by 2 bases, with 8 bases of the junction left unmatched. In DNA, the CDR3 is TGTGCCAGCAGACAAGGACAGGGAAGTAACACTGAAGCTTTCTTT. Translating it yields CASRQGQGSNTEAFF.